Following are 31 T cell receptor beta chains from one sample sequenced in a study of shared clonotypes between healthy human individuals. TCRdb's copy holds only in-frame clones and misses some; the assay was immunoSEQ multiplex PCR. Of some 500,000 clones in the sample, around 77% were seen once. Material: PBMCs. The receptor set was obtained from a woman aged 40 to 50 in good health. Some clones in this sample may be carry-over from other donors' samples.

About this clone itself: The likely explanation is a read error, given a far larger clone one base away. Other DNA sequences within the sample encode an identical CDR3. CDR3 in DNA: TGTGCCAGCAGCATACGGGGTGATCAGCCCCAGCATTTT. Amino acid sequence: CASSIRGDQPQHF. This chain uses TRBV7-2 with TRBJ1-5, with unresolved D. The CDR3 loop spans 13 amino acids. Between the trimmed V and J ends, which lost 5 bases and 5 bases, there was a span of 10 bases. Germline V gives CDR1 SGHTA, CDR2 FQGNSA. Full variable domain (remainder filled in from reference TRBV7-2 and TRBJ1-5): GAGVSQSPSNKVTEKGKDVELRCDPISGHTALYWYRQSLGQGLEFLIYFQGNSAPDKSGLPSDRFSAERTGGSVSTLTIQRTQQEDSAVYLCASSIRGDQPQHFGDGTRLSIL.

The rearrangement links TRBV30 to TRBJ1-2, with D possibly TRBD1 on 6 matching bases. CDR1 and CDR2 (germline): GTSNPN, SVGIG (reference sequence). The V end was cut by 1 base, the J end by 7 bases, with 7 bases between. The CDR3 loop spans 11 amino acids. The CDR3 reads CAWSDRAGYTF. The CDR3 nucleotides are TGTGCCTGGAGTGACAGGGCTGGCTACACCTTC. Based on the CDR3 plus reference TRBV30 and TRBJ1-2, the full variable domain is SQTIHQWPATLVQPVGSPLSLECTVEGTSNPNLYWYRQAAGRGLQLLFYSVGIGQISSEVPQNLSASRPQDRQFILSSKKLLLSDSGFYLCAWSDRAGYTFGSGTRLTVV.

The chain links TRBV7-7 to TRBJ2-2, with 8 bases identical to TRBD2. The germline gives CDR1 SSHAT, CDR2 FNYEAQ (reference sequence). The trim removed 1 base at V and 5 bases at J, leaving 3 bases unmatched. This CDR3 is 15 amino acids long. The CDR3 DNA reads as TGTGCCAGCAGCTTAGTAGCGGGAAGTACCGGGGAGCTGTTTTTT. Its translation is CASSLVAGSTGELFF. The full variable domain, its missing parts supplied by reference TRBV7-7 and TRBJ2-2, is GAGVSQSPRYKVTKRGQDVTLRCDPISSHATLYWYQQALGQGPEFLTYFNYEAQPDKSGLPSDRFSAERPEGSISTLTIQRTEQRDSAMYRCASSLVAGSTGELFFGEGSRLTVL.

Of note for this clone: Distinct nucleotide sequences in the sample also encode this CDR3. The rearrangement joins TRBV18 to TRBJ2-3; D unclear. Germline V gene lookup returns CDR1 KGHSH and CDR2 LQKENI. V was clipped by 2 bases and J by 3 bases, with 9 bases between them. There are 14 residues in the CDR3. The CDR3 here is CASSPGGSTDTQYF. The DNA for the CDR3 is TGTGCCAGCTCACCAGGCGGATCGACAGATACGCAGTATTTT. Looking up the rest from reference TRBV18 and TRBJ2-3 gives the full variable domain: NAGVMQNPRHLVRRRGQEARLRCSPMKGHSHVYWYRQLPEEGLKFMVYLQKENIIDESGMPKERFSAEFPKEGPSILRIQQVVRGDSAAYFCASSPGGSTDTQYFGPGTRLTVL.

This sequence joins TRBV7-3 and TRBJ2-7; D is possibly TRBD2 (7 bases). Germline CDR1 and CDR2: SGHTA and FQGTGA. CDR3 size: 15 residues. The germline V and J ends were trimmed by 2 bases and 3 bases, with 14 bases remaining between them. The CDR3 is CASSLPAGQFYEQYF. In nucleotides, the CDR3 is TGTGCCAGCAGCTTACCAGCGGGACAATTCTACGAGCAGTACTTC.

The chain is built from TRBV11-2 and TRBJ1-2; a weak D match, TRBD1 (5 bases). The CDR3 extends over 15 amino acids. Germline V gives CDR1 SGHAT, CDR2 FQNNGV. V was cut by 2 bases and J by 6 bases, with 16 bases left in between. The CDR3 spells CASSLQGGPYDGYTF. CDR3 DNA sequence: TGTGCCAGCAGCTTACAGGGAGGCCCCTATGATGGCTACACCTTC. Together with reference TRBV11-2 and TRBJ1-2, the CDR3 gives the full variable domain: EAGVAQSPRYKIIEKRQSVAFWCNPISGHATLYWYQQILGQGPKLLIQFQNNGVVDDSQLPKDRFSAERLKGVDSTLKIQPAKLEDSAVYLCASSLQGGPYDGYTFGSGTRLTVV.

A note on this clone: Since a far larger clone is one base different, this is likely a read error. The same CDR3 is also encoded by other DNA sequences in this sample. V and J are TRBV7-9 and TRBJ1-5; D possibly corresponds to TRBD1 (6 bases). The CDR3 is made up of 15 amino acids. Germline CDR1 is SEHNR and CDR2 is FQNEAQ (reference sequence). The CDR3 sequence: CASSPRGRGNQPQHF. For the CDR3, the DNA is TGTGCCAGCAGCCCCAGGGGACGGGGCAACCAGCCCCAGCATTTT.

A note on this clone: With a much larger clone just one base away, this may be a read error. The chain links TRBV9 to TRBJ2-3; 10 nucleotides line up with TRBD1. CDR1 and CDR2 from the germline V gene are SGDLS and YYNGEE. The CDR3 contains 16 residues. CDR3 DNA sequence: TGTGTCAGCAGCTTAGCCGGGACAGGGGCGCAATATACGCAGTATTTT. It encodes CVSSLAGTGAQYTQYF.

The chain joins TRBV7-2 to TRBJ2-5; 7 bases match TRBD1. The better agreement between TRBJ2-7 and the DNA end casts doubt on the J call. Germline CDR1 is SGHTA and CDR2 is FQGNSA. The CDR3 covers 13 residues. The CDR3 reads CASSPQGPSEQYF. The CDR3 DNA reads TGTGCCAGCAGCCCACAGGGGCCCAGCGAGCAGTACTTC.

The chain combines TRBV5-1 with TRBJ2-7; perhaps TRBD1 as D (6 bases). The CDR3 is 12 amino acids. V lost 4 bases and J 6 bases, leaving 11 bases between the germline ends. The germline V gene encodes CDR1 SGHRS and CDR2 YFSETQ. CDR3 DNA: TGCGCCAGCAGCCCCGGGACAAGCGAGCAGTACTTC. As protein: CASSPGTSEQYF.

The chain uses TRBV5-1 and TRBJ2-1; the match to TRBD2 covers 7 bases. This CDR3 region has 18 residues. The germline V gene encodes CDR1 SGHRS and CDR2 YFSETQ. The junction had 15 bases not matched to a gene; V was cut back by 0 bases and J by 6 bases. This CDR3 reads CASSLVGIVPGGGNEQFF. The DNA for the CDR3 is TGCGCCAGCAGCTTGGTGGGGATCGTACCGGGAGGTGGCAATGAGCAGTTCTTC.

The V gene is TRBV11-2, the J gene TRBJ1-2, with no clear D. This CDR3 has 14 residues. V lost 2 bases and J lost 4, with 11 bases in between. Germline V CDR1 and CDR2: SGHAT, FQNNGV. The CDR3, as DNA: TGTGCCAGCAGCTTACAGGACGGGATCTATGGCTACACCTTC. This encodes CASSLQDGIYGYTF.

The rearrangement links TRBV9 to TRBJ2-7; 8 positions agree with TRBD1. Losses at the gene ends were 3 bases for V and 5 bases for J; bases not matched to a gene: 10. Germline lookup yields CDR1 SGDLS and CDR2 YYNGEE. The CDR3 spans 15 residues. The CDR3 DNA sequence: TGTGCCAGCAGCGGCCGCTCCGGGACAGGTGACGAGCAGTACTTC. Protein sequence: CASSGRSGTGDEQYF.

The V call is TRBV2, the J call TRBJ1-1; D is possibly TRBD1 (6 bases). V was cut by 3 bases and J by 4 bases, with 12 bases left in between. The CDR3 extends over 14 amino acids. The germline gives CDR1 SNHLY, CDR2 FYNNEI. In DNA, the CDR3 is TGTGCCAGCAGTGAGCAGGGGCCTTCCACTGAAGCTTTCTTT. Translation gives CASSEQGPSTEAFF.

This clone was counted at least ten times. The V call is TRBV28, the J call TRBJ1-2, with no clear D. CDR1 is MDHEN, CDR2 SYDVKM, per germline. Trimming removed 6 bases at V and 5 bases at J, with 22 bases between. The CDR3 loop spans 16 amino acids. CDR3 bases: TGTGCCAGCAGGGGTGGGGAGGGCAGTAGGAAGTATGGCTACACCTTC. This encodes CASRGGEGSRKYGYTF.

The rearrangement joins TRBV18 to TRBJ2-6, with D uncertain. The CDR3 is made up of 15 amino acids. Per germline, CDR1 KGHSH and CDR2 LQKENI. Trimming left V 3 bases short and J 1 base short, with 7 bases between. DNA of the CDR3: TGTGCCAGCTCACCGGGCAGGTCTGGGGCCAACGTCCTGACTTTC. It translates to CASSPGRSGANVLTF.

This clone has a handful of counts. The germline gene is not matched at one end of the junction; a read error may be the cause. The rearrangement joins TRBV5-1 to TRBJ2-7, with D possibly matching TRBD2 (6 bases). This CDR3 is built from 15 residues. Germline CDR1 SGHRS, CDR2 YFSETQ. The CDR3 sequence is CASKADGSGSSEQYF. The CDR3 DNA reads TGCGCCAGCAAGGCTGACGGGAGTGGGTCCTCCGAGCAGTACTTC.

The chain has TRBV6-6 and TRBJ2-2; no firm D call. This CDR3 is built from 14 residues. V was cut by 7 bases and J by 2 bases, with 11 bases left in between. Germline V lookup: CDR1 MNHNY, CDR2 SVGAGI (reference sequence). The CDR3 nucleotides are TGTGCCAGCACCGGCAGTCGAAACACCGGGGAGCTGTTTTTT. This codes for CASTGSRNTGELFF.

This clone was counted ten times or more. V and J are TRBV11-3 and TRBJ2-7; D gene uncertain. Germline V gene sequence: CDR1 SGHNT, CDR2 YENEEA. V was pared by 3 bases and J by 1 base, with 13 bases between. There are 15 residues in the CDR3. CDR3 protein: CASSFDTTRSYEQYF. The DNA of the CDR3 is TGTGCCAGCAGCTTTGATACTACCCGATCCTACGAGCAGTACTTC.

The chain employs TRBV6-5 and TRBJ2-1; 9 nucleotides align to TRBD2. Germline lookup yields CDR1 MNHEY and CDR2 SVGAGI. The CDR3 contains 14 residues. The V segment lost 4 bases and the J segment 6 bases; nucleotides outside the gene matches: 4. CDR3 coding DNA: TGTGCCAGCAGTTTCCTAGCGGGACCCAATGAGCAGTTCTTC. Translated, it gives CASSFLAGPNEQFF.

The chain carries TRBV4-2 and TRBJ2-7; the match to TRBD2 covers 12 bases. The V gene end was trimmed by 1 base and the J gene end by 4 bases; junction bases not matched to a gene: 2. Germline V gene lookup returns CDR1 LGHNA and CDR2 YNFKEQ. This CDR3 spans 15 amino acids. In DNA, the CDR3 is TGTGCCAGCAGCCAAGCTGGGACTAGCGGGTACGAGCAGTACTTC. Translated, it gives CASSQAGTSGYEQYF.

A word on this clone: This clone may be a read error of a much larger clone one base away. This CDR3 is also generated by other DNA sequences in the sample. The rearrangement uses TRBV7-9 and TRBJ2-3; a possible D gene is TRBD2 (5 bases). Per the germline V gene, CDR1 is SEHNR and CDR2 is FQNEAQ (reference sequence). The CDR3 extends over 16 amino acids. The CDR3 DNA sequence: TGTGCCAGCACAGACGGGAACCGTCTCAGCACAGATACGCAGTACTTT. It codes for CASTDGNRLSTDTQYF. Using reference TRBV7-9 and TRBJ2-3 for the parts outside the CDR3, the full variable domain is DTGVSQNPRHKITKRGQNVTFRCDPISEHNRLYWYRQTLGQGPEFLTYFQNEAQLEKSRLLSDRFSAERPKGSFSTLEIQRTEQGDSAMYLCASTDGNRLSTDTQYFGPGTRLTVL.

V gene TRBV18 combines with J gene TRBJ1-4; D uncertain. Germline lookup yields CDR1 KGHSH and CDR2 LQKENI. Trimming pared 8 bases from V and 2 bases from J, leaving 9 bases between. This CDR3 has 13 amino acids. This CDR3 is CASGLMTNEKLFF. CDR3 DNA sequence: TGTGCCAGCGGCTTGATGACTAATGAAAAACTGTTTTTT.

The rearrangement links TRBV28 to TRBJ2-3; maybe TRBD1 (6 bases). CDR3 length: 14 amino acids. Per the germline V gene, CDR1 is MDHEN and CDR2 is SYDVKM. V was clipped by 3 bases and J by 4 bases, with 11 bases between them. The CDR3, as DNA: TGTGCCAGCAGTTTCGGAACAGGGCCAGATACGCAGTATTTT. Translation: CASSFGTGPDTQYF. Full variable domain (outside the CDR3, taken from reference TRBV28 and TRBJ2-3): DVKVTQSSRYLVKRTGEKVFLECVQDMDHENMFWYRQDPGLGLRLIYFSYDVKMKEKGDIPEGYSVSREKKERFSLILESASTNQTSMYLCASSFGTGPDTQYFGPGTRLTVL.

This clone was seen just once. CDR3 region: CASSLTLNTGDGNGYTF. DNA for the CDR3: TGTGCCAGCAGCTTAACGCTTAATACAGGGGATGGTAATGGCTACACCTTC. The chain employs TRBV7-3 and TRBJ1-2; 7 bases line up with TRBD1. Losses at the gene ends were 0 bases for V and 6 bases for J; bases not matched to a gene: 13. This CDR3 region has 17 residues. Germline V gives CDR1 SGHTA, CDR2 FQGTGA.

Turning to this clone: This probably arose from a read error, given a far larger clone one base away. The chain carries TRBV28 and TRBJ1-2, with TRBD1 matching 9 bases. The CDR3 has 13 residues. The J segment lost 10 bases and the V segment lost 6 bases, leaving 9 bases of the junction unmatched. The germline gives CDR1 MDHEN, CDR2 SYDVKM. The CDR3 DNA reads as TGTGCCAGCAGCAAAAGGACAGGGGTTGACTACACCTTC. Its protein is CASSKRTGVDYTF.

The chain links TRBV29-1 to TRBJ1-1; D unresolved. From germline, CDR1 is SQVTM and CDR2 ANQGSEA. Between the trimmed V and J ends, which lost 3 bases and 3 bases, there was a span of 11 bases. The length of the CDR3 is 13 residues. CDR3 bases: TGCAGCGTTGAGGGTTTGGTTTACACTGAAGCTTTCTTT. Its protein is CSVEGLVYTEAFF.

Many counts were recorded for this clone. The chain employs TRBV27 and TRBJ2-2; D remains unclear. CDR3 length: 14 amino acids. Germline V gene data show CDR1 as MNHEY and CDR2 as SMNVEV (reference sequence). The V end was cut by 3 bases, the J end by 9 bases, with 14 bases between. The CDR3 sequence: CASSLGRVPWELFF. CDR3 in DNA: TGTGCCAGCAGTTTGGGAAGGGTACCCTGGGAGCTGTTTTTT.

This clone was seen more than once but under ten times. V gene TRBV5-4 combines with J gene TRBJ1-5; D gene ambiguous. Per the germline V gene, CDR1 is SGHNT and CDR2 is YYREEE (reference sequence). With 4 bases removed from V and 3 bases from J, the gap between germline ends came to 11 bases. The CDR3 is made up of 14 amino acids. The CDR3 protein is CASSPGLDNQPQHF. The CDR3 DNA sequence: TGTGCCAGCAGCCCCGGACTGGACAATCAGCCCCAGCATTTT.

This clone has a count of ten or more. Within the sample, other DNA sequences also encode this same CDR3. V usage is TRBV28 and J usage is TRBJ2-6; the D gene is possibly TRBD2 (5 bases). Germline CDR1 MDHEN, CDR2 SYDVKM. CDR3 size: 21 residues. V dropped 6 bases and J dropped 1 base, with 28 bases sitting between them. The CDR3 nucleotides read TGTGCCAGCAGCCCCGGGGTGAGGGCAGCCCAGCGCAGGTCTGGGGCCAACGTCCTGACTTTC. Its translation is CASSPGVRAAQRRSGANVLTF.

The chain employs TRBV5-1 and TRBJ2-1; possibly TRBD1 for D (6 bases). The CDR3 covers 15 residues. The V end was cut by 0 bases, the J end by 0 bases, with 7 bases between. The V gene's germline CDR1 is SGHRS and CDR2 YFSETQ. As DNA, the CDR3 is TGCGCCAGCAGCTTGGGAGGGGGCTCCTACAATGAGCAGTTCTTC. Translating it yields CASSLGGGSYNEQFF.